The 14 T cell receptor beta chains presented below share a single source sample, sequenced in a study of CD8 T cells in ankylosing spondylitis. MiXCR, applied by TCRdb to the 5' RACE reads, yields one record per CDR3 protein. Of 210,000 or so distinct CDR3 sequences in the sample, roughly 24% are singletons; the top ten hold about 6.9%. Material for sequencing was blood, either unsorted or a sorted T cell fraction (not recorded which). The receptors derive from a male donor with ankylosing spondylitis or in good health (not recorded which).

The sample holds many counts of this clonotype. This chain links TRBV5-1 with TRBJ2-3; D uncertain. This CDR3 is 15 amino acids long. Germline assignment: CDR1 SGHRS and CDR2 YFSETQ. Trimming removed 0 bases from V and 0 bases from J, with 8 bases in between. The CDR3 nucleotides read TGCGCCAGCAGCTTGGAGCAGCCCAGCACAGATACGCAGTATTTT. Translated: CASSLEQPSTDTQYF.

This clonotype was counted a few times. This chain joins TRBV29-1 and TRBJ2-3, with D maybe TRBD1 (6 bases). Trimming stripped 3 bases from V and 9 bases from J, with 19 bases between. CDR1 SQVTM and CDR2 ANQGSEA come from the germline V gene. This CDR3 is 14 amino acids long. In nucleotides, the CDR3 is TGCAGCGTTGAGAAAGGGCAGGGGATAGGGACGCAGTATTTT. Amino acids: CSVEKGQGIGTQYF.

In this sample, this clonotype turned up many times. V gene TRBV29-1 combines with J gene TRBJ2-6, with D perhaps matching TRBD1 or TRBD2 (5 bases each). This CDR3 contains 14 residues. V lost 1 base to trimming and J lost 1 base, with 5 bases between them. Germline assignment: CDR1 SQVTM and CDR2 ANQGSEA. The CDR3, as DNA: TGCAGCGTTGAAGGGGGGTCTGGGGCCAACGTCCTGACTTTC. It is translated as CSVEGGSGANVLTF.

This clonotype was seen at least ten times. This chain connects TRBV20-1 to TRBJ1-1; 7 positions match TRBD1. The ends lost 5 bases at V and 2 bases at J; junction bases unmatched: 11. The germline CDR1 and CDR2 sequences are DFQATT and SNEGSKA (reference sequence). This CDR3 is built from 15 residues. CDR3 sequence: CSAPRTGTGNTEAFF. CDR3 bases: TGCAGTGCTCCGCGGACAGGTACTGGCAACACTGAAGCTTTCTTT.

This rearrangement joins TRBV3-1 to TRBJ1-5; unclear D gene. CDR1 and CDR2 from the germline V gene are LGHDT and YNNKEL (reference sequence). This CDR3 contains 13 residues. V lost 3 bases to trimming and J lost 5 bases, with 8 bases between them. Here the CDR3 DNA reads TGTGCCAGCAGCCATCGATCCGATCAGCCCCAGCATTTT. This translates into CASSHRSDQPQHF. The full variable domain, completed using reference TRBV3-1 and TRBJ1-5, is DTAVSQTPKYLVTQMGNDKSIKCEQNLGHDTMYWYKQDSKKFLKIMFSYNNKELIINETVPNRFSPKSPDKAHLNLHINSLELGDSAVYFCASSHRSDQPQHFGDGTRLSIL.

The chain joins TRBV6-5 to TRBJ1-5, with a tentative D call TRBD1 (5 bases). Germline assignment: CDR1 MNHEY and CDR2 SVGAGI. The CDR3 has 13 residues. Trimming pared 4 bases from V and 5 bases from J, leaving 9 bases between. The CDR3 sequence is CASSWGRDQPQHF. CDR3 bases: TGTGCCAGCAGTTGGGGCAGGGATCAGCCCCAGCATTTT.

The chain has TRBV9 and TRBJ2-7; 9 bases fit TRBD1. The length of the CDR3 is 15 residues. In germline, CDR1 is SGDLS, CDR2 YYNGEE. V lost 1 base, J lost 4 bases, and 6 bases stayed unmatched. CDR3 in DNA: TGTGCCAGCAGCGTATCCGGGACAGGGCGGTACGAGCAGTACTTC. Translation: CASSVSGTGRYEQYF.

The chain employs TRBV6-5 and TRBJ1-2, with a weak D call TRBD1 (5 bases). The V gene's germline CDR1 is MNHEY and CDR2 SVGAGI. V lost 0 bases, J lost 1 base, and 6 bases lay in between. This CDR3 is 14 amino acids long. CDR3 sequence (DNA): TGTGCCAGCAGTTACTCGCAGGGTAACTATGGCTACACCTTC. Protein: CASSYSQGNYGYTF.

The V call is TRBV4-3, the J call TRBJ2-1, with a tentative D call TRBD2 (5 bases). Germline V lookup: CDR1 LGHNA, CDR2 YSLEER. V was trimmed by 3 bases and J by 3 bases, leaving 9 bases between them. The CDR3 contains 14 residues. CDR3 sequence (DNA): TGCGCCAGCAGCCAGGGAGCTTACTACAATGAGCAGTTCTTC. Its translation: CASSQGAYYNEQFF.

The chain has TRBV5-8 and TRBJ2-2; D not resolved. V dropped 5 bases and J dropped 12 bases, with 8 bases sitting between them. Germline lookup yields CDR1 SGHTS and CDR2 YDEGEE. The CDR3 loop spans 10 amino acids. The CDR3 loop reads CASSRGQLFF. The CDR3 region has the DNA TGTGCCAGCAGTCGCGGTCAGCTGTTTTTT.

This clonotype appeared many times. The chain has TRBV12-3 or TRBV12-4 and TRBJ2-1, with 11 bases lining up with TRBD2. The CDR3 extends over 15 amino acids. Germline trimming cut 5 bases from V and 6 bases from J; bases unmatched to any gene: 6. CDR3 protein: CASSRSGTSGNEQFF. CDR3 DNA: TGTGCCAGCAGTCGGTCCGGGACTAGCGGCAATGAGCAGTTCTTC.

The V call is TRBV20-1, the J call TRBJ2-1, with 9 bases matching TRBD2. The ends lost 3 bases at V and 13 bases at J; junction bases unmatched: 16. The CDR3 runs 15 residues. CDR1 and CDR2 from the germline V gene are DFQATT and SNEGSKA (reference sequence). The DNA of the CDR3 is TGCAGTGCTAGTTGGGTGACTAGCGGAACTGGACCTCAGTTCTTC. Translating gives CSASWVTSGTGPQFF.

This clonotype was detected only a few times. This chain joins TRBV5-5 and TRBJ2-2; 7 bases match TRBD1. Looked up from germline, CDR1 is SGHKS and CDR2 is YYEKEE (reference sequence). The CDR3 has 15 residues. With V trimmed by 6 bases and J by 0 bases, 5 bases remained unmatched. The CDR3 sequence is CASTPGTANTGELFF. Written as DNA, the CDR3 is TGTGCCAGCACCCCCGGGACAGCGAACACCGGGGAGCTGTTTTTT.

A single count supports this clonotype. The gene calls are TRBV10-3 and TRBJ2-1, with D unclear. Per the germline V gene, CDR1 is ENHRY and CDR2 is SYGVKD. The CDR3 covers 11 residues. V was shortened by 3 bases and J by 7 bases, with 4 bases between the two germline ends. CDR3 nucleotides: TGTGCCATCAGTGATAGTAATGAGCAGTTCTTC. This gives the protein CAISDSNEQFF.